A selection of T cell receptor beta chains follows, all from one sample in a study of blood T cell repertoires in COVID-19. Data came from immunoSEQ multiplex PCR; TCRdb stores just in-frame clones and leaves some out. This table has roughly 170,000 clones, about 88% appearing once. The sequenced sample consisted of peripheral blood. The receptor source for this set is a woman aged 50 to 65 with COVID-19, enrolled during active disease. Both conserved end residues are part of each CDR3. The D gene is left open where the match is weak. Rows may omit the clone size; those that give it use once, few, many or a size class.

CASSLTDRAYGYTF	TGTGCCAGCAGTTTGACTGACAGGGCCTATGGCTACACCTTC	TRBD1	TRBV28	TRBJ1-2	-
CASSLVASGGPSQETQYF	TGTGCCAGCAGCTTAGTGGCTAGCGGGGGGCCAAGCCAAGAGACCCAGTACTTC	TRBD2	TRBV11-3	TRBJ2-5	-
CASSLAQQGTYNEQFF	TGTGCCAGCAGCTTAGCGCAACAGGGCACCTACAATGAGCAGTTCTTC	-	TRBV7-2	TRBJ2-1	-
CASSLRGRTDTQYF	TGTGCCAGCAGTTTGCGGGGACGCACAGATACGCAGTATTTT	-	TRBV27	TRBJ2-3	-
CASSPLTANEKLFF	TGTGCCAGCTCACCACTAACTGCTAATGAAAAACTGTTTTTT	-	TRBV18	TRBJ1-4	few
CASSPAQGTEAFF	TGTGCCAGCAGCCCCGCGCAGGGCACTGAAGCTTTCTTT	-	TRBV6-5	TRBJ1-1	-
CASQAAGRPF	TGTGCCAGCCAGGCCGCAGGGAGGCCATTT	-	TRBV5-4	TRBJ1-6	-
CASSFTSGGSYEQYF	TGTGCCAGCAGTTTTACTAGCGGAGGCTCCTACGAGCAGTACTTC	TRBD2	TRBV6-6	TRBJ2-7	-
CASSQFTGGGEDTQYF	TGCGCCAGCAGCCAATTCACGGGGGGGGGCGAAGATACGCAGTATTTT	TRBD2	TRBV4-1	TRBJ2-3	-
CASSVGGGMNTEAFF	TGTGCCAGCAGCGTAGGTGGTGGCATGAACACTGAAGCTTTCTTT	-	TRBV9	TRBJ1-1	once
CASSESFEAFF	TGTGCCAGCAGCGAGAGTTTTGAAGCTTTCTTT	-	TRBV6-5	TRBJ1-1	few
CAGTLGGTGANVLTF	TGTGCCGGAACCTTGGGAGGGACTGGGGCCAACGTCCTGACTTTC	TRBD2	TRBV30	TRBJ2-6	once
CASSRTGVPYEQYF	TGTGCCAGTAGTCGGACAGGGGTGCCCTACGAGCAGTACTTC	TRBD1	TRBV19	TRBJ2-7	-
CASSIQGFSDTQYF	TGTGCCAGCAGCATACAGGGTTTTTCAGATACGCAGTATTTT	-	TRBV3-1/TRBV3-2	TRBJ2-3	-
CASSFAGDQPQHF	TGTGCCAGCAGTTTCGCGGGGGATCAGCCCCAGCATTTT	-	TRBV27	TRBJ1-5	-
CASTSGGSYEQYF	TGTGCCAGCACGAGCGGGGGCTCCTACGAGCAGTACTTC	TRBD2	TRBV7-9	TRBJ2-7	-
CASSLYSGSNYGYTF	TGTGCCAGCAGTTTATACTCAGGCAGTAACTATGGCTACACCTTC	-	TRBV28	TRBJ1-2	-
CASSPPPSGVSTDTQYF	TGTGCCAGCTCACCACCTCCTAGCGGGGTGAGCACAGATACGCAGTATTTT	TRBD2	TRBV18	TRBJ2-3	-
CASSQDSLARTGELFF	TGTGCCAGCAGCCAAGATAGCCTAGCCCGTACCGGGGAGCTGTTTTTT	-	TRBV3-1/TRBV3-2	TRBJ2-2	few
CASSLITTGNYGYTF	TGTGCCAGCAGTTTAATAACTACAGGGAACTATGGCTACACCTTC	-	TRBV28	TRBJ1-2	-
CATSDLTLNNSPLHF	TGTGCCACCAGTGATTTGACCCTAAATAATTCACCCCTCCACTTT	-	TRBV24-1	TRBJ1-6	-
CAISGGEGRNTEAFF	TGTGCCATCAGTGGGGGGGAGGGACGGAACACTGAAGCTTTCTTT	-	TRBV10-3	TRBJ1-1	-
CASNSPGTSFTQYF	TGTGCCAGCAACAGCCCCGGGACTAGCTTTACGCAGTATTTT	TRBD2	TRBV9	TRBJ2-3	-
CASSEGGEDTEAFF	TGCGCCAGCAGTGAAGGGGGAGAGGACACTGAAGCTTTCTTT	-	TRBV10-2	TRBJ1-1	-
CASGPGGSNQPQHF	TGTGCCAGCGGCCCCGGGGGATCCAATCAGCCCCAGCATTTT	-	TRBV6-2/TRBV6-3	TRBJ1-5	-
CASSLRGGVQEQFF	TGTGCCAGCAGTTTACGCGGGGGGGTCCAGGAGCAGTTCTTC	TRBD2	TRBV27	TRBJ2-1	once
CASSDIPGQGNYEQYF	TGTGCCAGCAGTGATATTCCGGGACAGGGTAATTACGAGCAGTACTTC	TRBD1	TRBV6-1	TRBJ2-7	-
CASSTGHSTPDTQYF	TGTGCCAGCAGTACGGGACACAGTACGCCAGATACGCAGTATTTT	-	TRBV3-1/TRBV3-2	TRBJ2-3	-
CASSHAGIEQFF	TGCGCCAGCAGCCACGCGGGGATTGAGCAGTTCTTC	-	TRBV4-1	TRBJ2-1	-
CASSPGVAGGPLDGTQYF	TGTGCCAGCAGCCCCGGTGTAGCGGGGGGCCCGCTGGATGGGACCCAGTACTTC	TRBD2	TRBV3-1/TRBV3-2	TRBJ2-5	once
CASSSGLVYNEQFF	TGTGCCAGCAGCTCCGGACTCGTCTACAATGAGCAGTTCTTC	-	TRBV11-2	TRBJ2-1	-
CASSLTGYNEQFF	TGTGCCAGCAGCCTGACAGGATACAATGAGCAGTTCTTC	-	TRBV3-1/TRBV3-2	TRBJ2-1	-
CASSLTSSPLHF	TGTGCCAGCAGTCTAACCTCTTCACCCCTCCACTTT	-	TRBV12-3/TRBV12-4	TRBJ1-6	-